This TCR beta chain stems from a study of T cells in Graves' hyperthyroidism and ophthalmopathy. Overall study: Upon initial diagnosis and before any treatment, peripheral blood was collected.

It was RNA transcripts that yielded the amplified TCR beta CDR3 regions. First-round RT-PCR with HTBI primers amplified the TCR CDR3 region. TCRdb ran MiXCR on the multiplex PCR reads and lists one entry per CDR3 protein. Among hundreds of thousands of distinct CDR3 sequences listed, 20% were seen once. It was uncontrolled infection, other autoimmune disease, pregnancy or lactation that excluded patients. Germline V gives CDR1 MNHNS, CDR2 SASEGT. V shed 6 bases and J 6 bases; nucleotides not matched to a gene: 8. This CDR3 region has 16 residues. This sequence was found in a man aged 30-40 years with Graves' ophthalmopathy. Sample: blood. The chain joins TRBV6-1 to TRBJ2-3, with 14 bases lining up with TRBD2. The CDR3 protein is CASRSPGLAGVDTQYF. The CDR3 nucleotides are TGTGCCAGCAGATCTCCGGGACTAGCGGGAGTGGATACGCAGTATTTT.